This TCR beta chain was documented in a study of T-cell reconstitution after alpha-beta-depleted transplantation in children. Overall study results and limits: The study traced high day-60 TCRbeta diversity in some patients to surviving recipient T cells and thymic progenitors. Reportedly, only several hundred clones from non-depleted graft cells drove alpha-beta T-cell counts at about two months.

The V gene lost 4 bases and the J gene lost 0 bases, with 22 bases spanning the gap. Germline CDR1 is ENHRY and CDR2 is SYGVKD. The CDR3 is 18 residues long. There are many counts of this clonotype. The antigen is not known. TCRbeta library preparation incorporated unique molecular identifiers. In TCRdb, the PCR reads were re-called with MiXCR into one record per CDR3 protein. The sample carries 65,000 to 85,000 distinct CDR3 sequences, around 9.9% recorded once. Sequenced here: PBMCs, sampled before TCRalphabeta/CD19-depleted stem cell transplant. This sequence was found in a boy aged 10-17 years with acute myeloid leukemia, due to receive a stem cell transplant. V gene TRBV10-3 combines with J gene TRBJ2-7; the D gene is possibly TRBD1 (6 bases). CDR3 sequence: CAISGRPFRGSVSYEQYF. For the CDR3, the DNA is TGTGCCATCAGTGGTCGCCCCTTCAGGGGAAGCGTCTCCTACGAGCAGTACTTC.